Listed below are T cell receptor beta chains from one sample, sequenced in a study of shared clonotypes between healthy human individuals. The assay was immunoSEQ multiplex PCR, and TCRdb's table has in-frame clones only and misses some. The data hold over a million clones, with 75% to 80% observed a single time. What was sequenced was memory CD4+ T cells from PBMCs. The receptors derive from a man aged 18 to 30 in good health. Some clones in this sample may be carry-over from other donors' samples. The CDR3 runs from the conserved cysteine through the conserved F or W. The D gene is left open where the match is weak. Size tells how often a clone was seen (once, few, many) or the class of an expanded clone, and some rows leave it out.

NA once TRBJ2-2 13 TRBV7-3 TGTGCCAGCAGCTTTTCACAGGGCGGGGAGCTGTTTTTT CASSFSQGGELFF
NA NA TRBJ2-7 14 TRBV6-5 TGTGCCAGCAGTGCAGGGACCGAGGTGAGCGAGCAGTACTTC CASSAGTEVSEQYF
NA NA TRBJ1-2 12 TRBV28 TGTGCCAGCAGTTTGGGGTTTACCGGCTACACCTTC CASSLGFTGYTF
NA NA TRBJ1-2 12 TRBV6-1 TGTGCCACCTTTCATCGGATCTATGGCTACACCTTC CATFHRIYGYTF
NA NA TRBJ2-2 16 TRBV5-4 TGTGCCAGCAGCTTGAAGGCGGTATTGAACACCGGGGAGCTGTTTTTT CASSLKAVLNTGELFF
TRBD1 once TRBJ2-7 16 TRBV27 TGTGCCAGCAGAAGAAATGGACAGGGGAGCTCCTACGAGCAGTACTTC CASRRNGQGSSYEQYF
NA NA TRBJ1-6 15 TRBV4-1 TGCGCCAGCAGCCAAGCGGGGAGTACTGGTTCACCCCTCCACTTT CASSQAGSTGSPLHF
TRBD1 NA TRBJ1-4 19 TRBV6-4 TGTGCCAGCAGTGCCCACAGGGCGACAGGGGGTTTAACTAATGAAAAACTGTTTTTT CASSAHRATGGLTNEKLFF
TRBD2 NA TRBJ2-1 20 TRBV5-1 TGCGCCAGCAGCTTACAACGACTAGCGGGAGTTCCGAGCTCCTACAATGAGCAGTTCTTC CASSLQRLAGVPSSYNEQFF
TRBD1 NA TRBJ2-2 14 TRBV19 TGTGCCAGTCGGGACAGGAGAAGGCTCGGGGAGCTGTTTTTT CASRDRRRLGELFF
NA NA TRBJ1-1 13 TRBV2 TGTGCCAGCAGTGAGAGACCCTGGCAGGAAGCTTTCTTT CASSERPWQEAFF
TRBD2 NA TRBJ2-7 15 TRBV7-9 TGTGCCAGCAGCTTACTCACGGGACTAGCGAACGAGCAGTACTTC CASSLLTGLANEQYF
NA many TRBJ2-7 11 TRBV11-2 TGTGCCAGCACCCCGGCGGGCGAGCAGTACTTC CASTPAGEQYF
TRBD2 NA TRBJ2-7 15 TRBV5-8 TGTGCCAGCAGACCCCTACTAGCGGGAGCGGGGGAGCAGTACTTC CASRPLLAGAGEQYF
TRBD1 NA TRBJ1-5 15 TRBV9 TGTGCCAGCAGCGCAACAGGGGTTAGCAATCAGCCCCAGCATTTT CASSATGVSNQPQHF
NA NA TRBJ1-1 14 TRBV6-5 TGTGCCAGCAGTTCTTACACAGAGAACACTGAAGCTTTCTTT CASSSYTENTEAFF
NA NA TRBJ2-3 15 TRBV5-1 TGCGCCAGCAGCTTGGGGGGATATGTGGGAGATACGCAGTATTTT CASSLGGYVGDTQYF
NA NA TRBJ2-3 19 TRBV9 TGTGCCAGCAGCGTAGATTCTCTTCCCTCCCGCCTAAGCACAGATACGCAGTATTTT CASSVDSLPSRLSTDTQYF
TRBD1 NA TRBJ1-2 14 TRBV18 TGTGCCAGCTCACCAGAGACAGGGACCTATGGCTACACCTTC CASSPETGTYGYTF
NA NA TRBJ2-5 13 TRBV12-5 TGTGCTAGTGGTTTTGGAGGGGGTGAGACCCAGTACTTC CASGFGGGETQYF
NA NA TRBJ1-1 15 TRBV5-1 TGCGCCAGCAGCGCACAGGGACCGGAGGGGACTGAAGCTTTCTTT CASSAQGPEGTEAFF
TRBD2 NA TRBJ2-1 16 TRBV27 TGTGCCAGCAGTGTGTTAGCGGGAGGGCCTGGCAATGAGCAGTTCTTC CASSVLAGGPGNEQFF
NA NA TRBJ2-2 16 TRBV18 TGTGCCAGCTCACCACCGGCCAGGGGGGACACCGGGGAGCTGTTTTTT CASSPPARGDTGELFF
NA NA TRBJ2-1 17 TRBV28 TGTGCCAGCAGTGCGACAGGGTCTAGCGGGCCTTACAATGAGCAGTTCTTC CASSATGSSGPYNEQFF
TRBD1 NA TRBJ2-7 15 TRBV2 TGTGCCAGCAGTCTGACCGGGACAGGGGATCACGAGCAGTACTTC CASSLTGTGDHEQYF
TRBD2 few TRBJ2-1 14 TRBV7-2 TGTGCCAGCAGCTCTCAGACTAGCCTAGATGAGCAGTTCTTC CASSSQTSLDEQFF
TRBD1 NA TRBJ2-7 15 TRBV7-2 TGTGCCAGCAGCCCTCGACAGGGGGCAGGAAACGAGCAGTACTTC CASSPRQGAGNEQYF
TRBD2 NA TRBJ2-2 15 TRBV5-1 TGCGCCAGCAGCTTGGGGCTAGCGGGCAGCGGGGAGCTGTTTTTT CASSLGLAGSGELFF
NA NA TRBJ2-7 14 TRBV4-2 TGTGCCAGCAGCCAAGAGGACACTTCCTACGAGCAGTACTTC CASSQEDTSYEQYF
NA NA TRBJ2-7 14 TRBV5-4 TGTGCCAGCAGCTTGAAAGAGAAATTGAGCGAGCAGTACTTC CASSLKEKLSEQYF
TRBD2 once TRBJ2-3 17 TRBV7-3 TGTGCCAGCAGCTTATATGGGACTAGCGGGATCACAGATACGCAGTATTTT CASSLYGTSGITDTQYF
NA NA TRBJ1-2 16 TRBV4-2 TGTGCCAGCAGCCTCGCGAACGGGGGGCTCGACTATGGCTACACCTTC CASSLANGGLDYGYTF
NA few TRBJ1-5 15 TRBV5-1 TGCGCCAGCAGCTTGGAGGGGAATAGCAATCAGCCCCAGCATTTT CASSLEGNSNQPQHF
TRBD1 NA TRBJ2-4 15 TRBV29-1 TGCAGCGTCGCCCTGGGGACAGGGGGCGCGAACATTCAGTACTTC CSVALGTGGANIQYF
TRBD2 NA TRBJ2-1 15 TRBV28 TGTGCCAGCAGTTTACTACGGGAGGGCCTTTATGAGCAGTTCTTC CASSLLREGLYEQFF
NA NA TRBJ1-1 13 TRBV6-1 TGTGCCAGCAGGGAATCAGGCTACACTGAAGCTTTCTTT CASRESGYTEAFF
NA NA TRBJ1-4 14 TRBV29-1 TGCAGCGTTGAGAACAGGGATGGCATTGAAAAACTGTTTTTT CSVENRDGIEKLFF
NA few TRBJ2-7 15 TRBV5-1 TGCGCCAGCAGCCCCACCGACTGGACCCGGGAAGAGCAGTACTTC CASSPTDWTREEQYF
TRBD1 NA TRBJ1-4 17 TRBV27 TGTGCCAGCAGCGCTATAGCAGGGGGCGGGTGGGATGAAAAACTGTTTTTT CASSAIAGGGWDEKLFF
NA NA TRBJ2-1 13 TRBV30 TGTGCCTGGAGTTCCTACAGTTACAATGAGCAGTTCTTC CAWSSYSYNEQFF